These T cell receptor beta chains were read from a single sample in a study of beta chain features in type 1 diabetes. Generated by immunoSEQ multiplex PCR, the TCRdb table keeps only in-frame clones and is missing some. Among 250,000 to 350,000 clones listed, over 14% were seen once. Sequenced sample: naive CD4+ T cells from blood. The receptors were gathered from a man younger than 35 with type 1 diabetes. Both conserved end residues are part of each CDR3. D genes are given only for firm matches. Clone size is stated in some rows and not others, as once, few, many or a class when expanded.

clone size: few
V gene: TRBV21-1
J gene: TRBJ2-7
D gene: NA
CDR3 protein: CANSPEDSYEQYF
CDR3 DNA: TGTGCCAACTCCCCCGAGGACTCCTACGAGCAGTACTTC

clone size: NA
V gene: TRBV13
J gene: TRBJ2-5
D gene: TRBD2
CDR3 protein: CASSLSAGGFETQYF
CDR3 DNA: TGTGCCAGCAGCTTATCCGCGGGGGGGTTTGAAACCCAGTACTTC

clone size: NA
V gene: TRBV5-1
J gene: TRBJ2-2
D gene: NA
CDR3 protein: CASSLQGYRELFF
CDR3 DNA: TGCGCCAGCAGCTTGCAGGGTTACAGGGAGCTGTTTTTT

clone size: few
V gene: TRBV7-2
J gene: TRBJ2-5
D gene: NA
CDR3 protein: CASSLPTKGETQYF
CDR3 DNA: TGTGCCAGCAGCCTCCCGACTAAGGGAGAGACCCAGTACTTC

clone size: NA
V gene: TRBV21-1
J gene: TRBJ2-4
D gene: NA
CDR3 protein: CASSKVPGNIQYF
CDR3 DNA: TGTGCCAGCAGCAAAGTCCCGGGGAACATTCAGTACTTC

clone size: NA
V gene: TRBV15
J gene: TRBJ2-5
D gene: TRBD2
CDR3 protein: CATMVAGGFRETQYF
CDR3 DNA: TGTGCCACCATGGTAGCGGGAGGGTTTCGGGAGACCCAGTACTTC

clone size: few
V gene: TRBV2
J gene: TRBJ1-5
D gene: NA
CDR3 protein: CASSDTGNQPQHF
CDR3 DNA: TGTGCCAGCAGTGATACAGGAAATCAGCCCCAGCATTTT

clone size: few
V gene: TRBV10-3
J gene: TRBJ2-1
D gene: TRBD1
CDR3 protein: CAISPGQGLWGEQFF
CDR3 DNA: TGTGCCATCAGCCCGGGACAGGGGCTTTGGGGTGAGCAGTTCTTC

clone size: NA
V gene: TRBV15
J gene: TRBJ1-2
D gene: NA
CDR3 protein: CATSSHPGSGYTF
CDR3 DNA: TGTGCCACCAGCTCTCACCCGGGATCGGGCTACACCTTC

clone size: few
V gene: TRBV2
J gene: TRBJ2-7
D gene: NA
CDR3 protein: CASSANPGQPYEQYF
CDR3 DNA: TGTGCCAGCAGCGCCAACCCCGGACAGCCCTACGAGCAGTACTTC

clone size: NA
V gene: TRBV7-2
J gene: TRBJ2-1
D gene: TRBD2
CDR3 protein: CASSSKAGRSYEQFF
CDR3 DNA: TGTGCCAGCAGTTCTAAAGCGGGAAGGAGCTATGAGCAGTTCTTC

clone size: few
V gene: TRBV5-8
J gene: TRBJ2-7
D gene: NA
CDR3 protein: CASSRLAGLQYF
CDR3 DNA: TGTGCCAGCAGCCGTCTTGCGGGTCTGCAGTACTTC

clone size: NA
V gene: TRBV6-4
J gene: TRBJ2-1
D gene: TRBD2
CDR3 protein: CASSPTSGTLSYNEQFF
CDR3 DNA: TGTGCCAGCAGTCCGACTAGCGGGACCCTCTCCTACAATGAGCAGTTCTTC

clone size: NA
V gene: TRBV5-1
J gene: TRBJ2-5
D gene: NA
CDR3 protein: CASSLEGRQETQYF
CDR3 DNA: TGCGCCAGCAGCTTGGAGGGGAGGCAAGAGACCCAGTACTTC

clone size: NA
V gene: TRBV5-1
J gene: TRBJ1-4
D gene: TRBD1
CDR3 protein: CASSYRDRRNEKLFF
CDR3 DNA: TGCGCCAGCAGCTACCGGGACAGACGAAATGAAAAACTGTTTTTT

clone size: few
V gene: TRBV11-2
J gene: TRBJ2-2
D gene: TRBD2
CDR3 protein: CASRHPGRGTGELFF
CDR3 DNA: TGTGCCAGCAGACACCCGGGGAGGGGCACCGGGGAGCTGTTTTTT

clone size: few
V gene: TRBV4-1
J gene: TRBJ2-5
D gene: NA
CDR3 protein: CASSQVPQETQYF
CDR3 DNA: TGCGCCAGCAGCCAAGTCCCGCAAGAGACCCAGTACTTC

clone size: few
V gene: TRBV5-1
J gene: TRBJ1-4
D gene: TRBD1
CDR3 protein: CASSLAGGSVSNEKLFF
CDR3 DNA: TGCGCCAGCAGCTTGGCAGGGGGCAGTGTGTCTAATGAAAAACTGTTTTTT

clone size: NA
V gene: TRBV10-3
J gene: TRBJ1-2
D gene: TRBD1
CDR3 protein: CAISADRGIYGYTF
CDR3 DNA: TGTGCCATCAGTGCGGACAGGGGGATCTATGGCTACACCTTC